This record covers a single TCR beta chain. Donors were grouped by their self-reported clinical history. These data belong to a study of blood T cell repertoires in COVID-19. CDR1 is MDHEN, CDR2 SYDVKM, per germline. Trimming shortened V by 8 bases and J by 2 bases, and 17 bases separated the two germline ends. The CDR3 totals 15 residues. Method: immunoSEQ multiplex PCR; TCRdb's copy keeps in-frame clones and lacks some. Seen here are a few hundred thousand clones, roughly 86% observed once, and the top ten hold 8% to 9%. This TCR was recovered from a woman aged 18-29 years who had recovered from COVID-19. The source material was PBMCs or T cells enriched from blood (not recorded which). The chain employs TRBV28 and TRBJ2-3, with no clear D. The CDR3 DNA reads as TGTGCCAGCCAGTCAAACCTAGAGAACACAGATACGCAGTATTTT. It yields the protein CASQSNLENTDTQYF.